These T cell receptor beta chains were read from a single sample in a study of blood T cell repertoires in COVID-19. Produced via immunoSEQ multiplex PCR; TCRdb's table is partial and in-frame only. The repertoire holds 150,000 to 180,000 clones, around three quarters seen once, with around 1.5% in the top ten. Input material: peripheral blood. These TCRs come from a man older than 75 with acute or convalescent COVID-19. Both conserved end residues are part of each CDR3.

v_gene	len	j_gene	CDR3aa
TRBV6-1	15	TRBJ1-1	CASSEDTVMNTEAFF
TRBV7-2	15	TRBJ1-1	CASSLGAFTGIEAFF
TRBV7-9	14	TRBJ1-4	CASRLDGNNEKLFF
TRBV9	13	TRBJ1-2	CASSADRVSGYTF
TRBV15	18	TRBJ2-7	CATSRTGLAGGKAYEQYF
TRBV7-3	13	TRBJ2-5	CASSRAFGETQYF
TRBV19	12	TRBJ1-2	CASSRLGYGYTF
TRBV6-1	15	TRBJ2-6	CASSEESSGANVLTF
TRBV7-2	15	TRBJ2-2	CASSLLGLGTGELFF
TRBV18	15	TRBJ2-6	CASSPMETGANVLTF
TRBV6-2/TRBV6-3	17	TRBJ2-3	CASSYSKVGAITDTQYF
TRBV6-5	15	TRBJ1-2	CASTFQGAGRGGYTF
TRBV19	15	TRBJ1-1	CASSLQGPSSTEAFF
TRBV12-5	16	TRBJ2-3	CASGTGLAGGTDTQYF
TRBV15	19	TRBJ2-6	CATSRDGLWRATGANVLTF
TRBV3-1/TRBV3-2	15	TRBJ1-2	CASSHLQGRGYGYTF
TRBV2	13	TRBJ2-5	CAVSGEPQETQYF
TRBV12-3/TRBV12-4	12	TRBJ1-1	CASSLDSPEAFF
TRBV20-1	11	TRBJ1-2	CSASTGDGYTF
TRBV7-3	15	TRBJ2-3	CASSLSSGGTDTQYF
TRBV7-2	15	TRBJ1-1	CASSLVAGLGTEAFF
TRBV20-1	12	TRBJ1-2	CSASPVNYGYTF
TRBV5-6	15	TRBJ1-3	CASSLEQGSGNTIYF
TRBV11-3	15	TRBJ2-1	CASSLGAGGPDEQFF
TRBV10-3	16	TRBJ1-3	CAISTGQGGSGNTIYF
TRBV19	15	TRBJ2-7	CASSSQGILPYEQYF
TRBV19	14	TRBJ1-1	CASSMGGMNTEAFF
TRBV11-2	14	TRBJ1-1	CASSSQGQSTEAFF
TRBV6-1	16	TRBJ2-1	CASSELFPLLYNEQFF
TRBV29-1	16	TRBJ2-5	CSVEDGQGQYQETQYF
TRBV10-3	16	TRBJ1-1	CAISESPGNGNTEAFF
TRBV6-5	14	TRBJ1-2	CASREGPQGYGYTF
TRBV7-2	13	TRBJ2-7	CASSLAEGAGRYF
TRBV4-2	15	TRBJ2-3	CASSPRTDSTDTQYF
TRBV11-3	15	TRBJ2-1	CASSLEGGGAVEQFF
TRBV5-1	15	TRBJ2-5	CASSLGTGGAETQYF
TRBV5-1	16	TRBJ1-1	CASSSNPGQKNTEAFF
TRBV9	16	TRBJ2-1	CASSVAAGGRHDEQFF
TRBV23-1	17	TRBJ2-1	CASSRRGQGSSYNEQFF
TRBV5-6	15	TRBJ1-5	CASSYAGTSNQPQHF
TRBV5-6	14	TRBJ1-4	CASSSGRGREKLFF
TRBV20-1	17	TRBJ2-1	CSASPPGLAGANNEQFF
TRBV24-1	13	TRBJ2-3	CATRKTGVDTQYF
TRBV6-5	16	TRBJ1-4	CASSYSGRGGNEKLFF
TRBV6-6	13	TRBJ1-4	CASSYEGRQKLFF
TRBV5-1	15	TRBJ2-5	CASSDPTTGIETQYF
TRBV6-5	13	TRBJ2-5	CASSRQGRETQYF
TRBV7-8	14	TRBJ2-1	CASSLVADYNEQFF